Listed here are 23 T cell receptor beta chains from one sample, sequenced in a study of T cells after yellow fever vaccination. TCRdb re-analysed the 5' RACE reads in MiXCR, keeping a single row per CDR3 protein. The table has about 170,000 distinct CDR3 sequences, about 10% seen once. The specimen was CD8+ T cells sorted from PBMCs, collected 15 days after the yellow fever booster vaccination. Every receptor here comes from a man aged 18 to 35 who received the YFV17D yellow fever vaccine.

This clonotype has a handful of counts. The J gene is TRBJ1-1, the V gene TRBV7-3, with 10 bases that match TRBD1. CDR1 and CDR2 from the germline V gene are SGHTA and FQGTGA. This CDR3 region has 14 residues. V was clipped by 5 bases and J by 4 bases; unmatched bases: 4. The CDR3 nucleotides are TGTGCCAGCAGCGCGCGGGACAGGGGCACTGAAGCTTTCTTT. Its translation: CASSARDRGTEAFF.

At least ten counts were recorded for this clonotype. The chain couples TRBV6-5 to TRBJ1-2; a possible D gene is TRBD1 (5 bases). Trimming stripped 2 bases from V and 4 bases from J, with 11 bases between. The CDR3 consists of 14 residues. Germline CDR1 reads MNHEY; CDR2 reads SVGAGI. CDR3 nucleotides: TGTGCCAGCAGTTACAGGGGTCTTTCCTATGGCTACACCTTC. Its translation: CASSYRGLSYGYTF.

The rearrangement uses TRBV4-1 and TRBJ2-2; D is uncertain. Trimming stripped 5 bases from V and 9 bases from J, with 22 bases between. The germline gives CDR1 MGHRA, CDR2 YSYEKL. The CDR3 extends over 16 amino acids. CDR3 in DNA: TGCGCCAGCAGCTCATACGGGCCCGTGACTGAGTGGGAGCTGTTTTTT. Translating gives CASSSYGPVTEWELFF.

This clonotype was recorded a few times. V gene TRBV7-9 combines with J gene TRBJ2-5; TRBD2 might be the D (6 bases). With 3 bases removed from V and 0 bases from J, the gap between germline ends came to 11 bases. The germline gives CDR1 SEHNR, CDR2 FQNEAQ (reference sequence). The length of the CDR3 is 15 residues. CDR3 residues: CASSLPREYQETQYF. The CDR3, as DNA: TGTGCCAGCAGCTTGCCCCGGGAGTACCAAGAGACCCAGTACTTC. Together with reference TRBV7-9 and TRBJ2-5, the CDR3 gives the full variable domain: DTGVSQNPRHKITKRGQNVTFRCDPISEHNRLYWYRQTLGQGPEFLTYFQNEAQLEKSRLLSDRFSAERPKGSFSTLEIQRTEQGDSAMYLCASSLPREYQETQYFGPGTRLLVL.

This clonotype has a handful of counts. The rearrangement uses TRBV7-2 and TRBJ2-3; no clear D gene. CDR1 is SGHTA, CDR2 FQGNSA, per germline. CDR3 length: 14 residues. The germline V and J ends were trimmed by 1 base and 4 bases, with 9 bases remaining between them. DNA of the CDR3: TGTGCCAGCAGCTTAGGGGGTAGGGCAGATACGCAGTATTTT. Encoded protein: CASSLGGRADTQYF.

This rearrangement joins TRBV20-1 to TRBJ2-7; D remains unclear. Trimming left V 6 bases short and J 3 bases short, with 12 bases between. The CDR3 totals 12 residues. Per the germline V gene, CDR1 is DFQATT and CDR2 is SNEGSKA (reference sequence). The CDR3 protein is CSAQKNLYEQYV. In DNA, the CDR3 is TGCAGTGCCCAGAAGAATCTCTACGAGCAGTACGTC.

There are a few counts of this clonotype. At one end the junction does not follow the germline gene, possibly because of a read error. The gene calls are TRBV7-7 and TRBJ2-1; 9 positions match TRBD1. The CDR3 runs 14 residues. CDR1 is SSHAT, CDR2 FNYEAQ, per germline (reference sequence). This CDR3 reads CASSSTGGYNEQFF. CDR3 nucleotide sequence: TGTGCTAGCAGCTCGACAGGGGGGTACAATGAGCAGTTCTTC.

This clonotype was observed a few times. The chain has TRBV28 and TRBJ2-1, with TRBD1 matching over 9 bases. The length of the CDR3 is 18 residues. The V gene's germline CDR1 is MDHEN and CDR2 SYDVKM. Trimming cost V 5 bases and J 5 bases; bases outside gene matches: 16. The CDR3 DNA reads TGTGCCAGCAGTCAGGGGACAGGGCGATTTGGCGGGGACAATGAGCAGTTCTTC. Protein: CASSQGTGRFGGDNEQFF.

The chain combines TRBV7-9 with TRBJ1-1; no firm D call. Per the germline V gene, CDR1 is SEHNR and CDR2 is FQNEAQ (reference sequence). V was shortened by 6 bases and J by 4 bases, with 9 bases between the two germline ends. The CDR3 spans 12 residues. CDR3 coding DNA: TGTGCCAGCAGGCCGGGGAGCACTGAAGCTTTCTTT. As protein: CASRPGSTEAFF.

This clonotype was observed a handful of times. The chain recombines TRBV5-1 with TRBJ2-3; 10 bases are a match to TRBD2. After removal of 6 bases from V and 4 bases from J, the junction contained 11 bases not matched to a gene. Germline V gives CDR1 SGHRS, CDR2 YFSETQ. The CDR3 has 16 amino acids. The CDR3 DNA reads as TGCGCCAGCACCTCTCTCCTGACTAGCGGGTCAGATACGCAGTATTTT. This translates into CASTSLLTSGSDTQYF. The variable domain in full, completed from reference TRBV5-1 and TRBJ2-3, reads KAGVTQTPRYLIKTRGQQVTLSCSPISGHRSVSWYQQTPGQGLQFLFEYFSETQRNKGNFPGRFSGRQFSNSRSEMNVSTLELGDSALYLCASTSLLTSGSDTQYFGPGTRLTVL.

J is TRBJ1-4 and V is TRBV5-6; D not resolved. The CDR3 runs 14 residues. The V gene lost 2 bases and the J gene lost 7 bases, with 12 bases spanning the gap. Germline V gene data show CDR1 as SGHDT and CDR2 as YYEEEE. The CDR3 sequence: CASSFTVVGEKLFF. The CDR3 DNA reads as TGTGCCAGCAGCTTTACAGTGGTTGGTGAAAAACTGTTTTTT.

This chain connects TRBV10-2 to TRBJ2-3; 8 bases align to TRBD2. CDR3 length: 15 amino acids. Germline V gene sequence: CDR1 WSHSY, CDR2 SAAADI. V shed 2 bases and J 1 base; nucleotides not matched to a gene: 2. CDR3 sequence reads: CASSEPRGGTDTQYF. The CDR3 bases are TGCGCCAGCAGTGAGCCGCGGGGGGGCACAGATACGCAGTATTTT.

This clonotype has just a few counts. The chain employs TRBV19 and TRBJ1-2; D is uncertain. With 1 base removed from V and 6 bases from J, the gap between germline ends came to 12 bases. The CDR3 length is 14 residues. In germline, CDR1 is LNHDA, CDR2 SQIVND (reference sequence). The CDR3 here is CASSIATPRNGYTF. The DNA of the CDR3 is TGTGCCAGTAGTATAGCGACCCCCCGGAATGGCTACACCTTC.

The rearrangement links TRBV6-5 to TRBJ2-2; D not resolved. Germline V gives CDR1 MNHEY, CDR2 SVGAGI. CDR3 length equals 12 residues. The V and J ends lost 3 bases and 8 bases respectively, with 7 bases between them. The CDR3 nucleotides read TGTGCCAGCAGTTATCAGAAAGGGGAGCTGTTTTTT. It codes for CASSYQKGELFF.

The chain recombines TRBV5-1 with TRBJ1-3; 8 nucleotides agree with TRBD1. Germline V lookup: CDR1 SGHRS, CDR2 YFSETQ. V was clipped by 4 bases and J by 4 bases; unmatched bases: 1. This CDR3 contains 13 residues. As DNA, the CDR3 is TGCGCCAGCAGCGGGACAGGCGGAAACACCATATATTTT. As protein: CASSGTGGNTIYF.

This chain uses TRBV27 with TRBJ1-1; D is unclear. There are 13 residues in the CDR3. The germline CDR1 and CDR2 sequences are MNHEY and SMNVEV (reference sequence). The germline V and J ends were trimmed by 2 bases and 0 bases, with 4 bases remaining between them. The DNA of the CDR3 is TGTGCCAGCAGTTTAGTGGTGAACACTGAAGCTTTCTTT. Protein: CASSLVVNTEAFF.

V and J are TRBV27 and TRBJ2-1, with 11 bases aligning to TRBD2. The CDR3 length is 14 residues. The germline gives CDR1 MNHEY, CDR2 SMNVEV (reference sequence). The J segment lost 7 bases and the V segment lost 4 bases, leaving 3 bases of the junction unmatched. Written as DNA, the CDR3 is TGTGCCAGCAGTTCTACTAGCGGGGGAAATGAGCAGTTCTTC. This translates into CASSSTSGGNEQFF.

CDR3 in DNA: TGTGCCAGCAGCCAAGCGGGGGGGAAAGATACGCAGTATTTT. Protein product: CASSQAGGKDTQYF. The V and J genes are TRBV12-3 or TRBV12-4 and TRBJ2-3, with 10 positions matching TRBD2. V lost 6 bases, J lost 5 bases, and 5 bases stayed unmatched. The CDR3 is made up of 14 amino acids.

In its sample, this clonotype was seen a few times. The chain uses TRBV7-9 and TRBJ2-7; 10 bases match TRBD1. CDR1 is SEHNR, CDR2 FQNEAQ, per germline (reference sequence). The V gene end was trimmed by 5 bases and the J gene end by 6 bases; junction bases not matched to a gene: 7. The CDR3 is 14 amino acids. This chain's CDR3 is CASSRGTGDPEQYF. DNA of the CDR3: TGTGCCAGCAGCCGGGGGACAGGGGATCCCGAGCAGTACTTC.

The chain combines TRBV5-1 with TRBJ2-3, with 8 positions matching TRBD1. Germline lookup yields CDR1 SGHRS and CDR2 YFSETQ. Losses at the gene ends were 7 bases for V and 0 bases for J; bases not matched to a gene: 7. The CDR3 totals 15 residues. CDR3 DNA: TGCGCCAGCCAAGCCCGGACAGGGAGCACAGATACGCAGTATTTT. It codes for CASQARTGSTDTQYF.

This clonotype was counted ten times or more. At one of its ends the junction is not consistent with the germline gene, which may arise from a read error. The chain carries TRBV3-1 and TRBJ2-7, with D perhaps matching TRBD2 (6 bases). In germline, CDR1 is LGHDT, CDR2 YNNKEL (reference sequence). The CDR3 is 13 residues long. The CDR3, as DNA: TGTGCCAGCAGCCAAGGGGGGGTCGGAATGCGGCACTTC. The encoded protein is CASSQGGVGMRHF.

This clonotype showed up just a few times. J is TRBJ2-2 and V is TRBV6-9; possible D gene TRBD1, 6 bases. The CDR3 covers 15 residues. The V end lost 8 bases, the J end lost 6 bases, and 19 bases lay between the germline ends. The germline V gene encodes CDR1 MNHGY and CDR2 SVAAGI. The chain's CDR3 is CASVPRQGISGELFF. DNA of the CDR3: TGTGCCAGCGTGCCGAGGCAGGGGATTTCCGGGGAGCTGTTTTTT.

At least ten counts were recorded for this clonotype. CDR3 sequence (DNA): TGTGCCAGCAAATCGGTTACAGGGATGGACGGGGAGCTGTTTTTT. Amino acids: CASKSVTGMDGELFF. V gene TRBV7-9 combines with J gene TRBJ2-2, with TRBD1 as a possible D gene (6 bases). Per germline, CDR1 SEHNR and CDR2 FQNEAQ (reference sequence). This CDR3 region has 15 residues. V lost 7 bases to trimming and J lost 7 bases, with 19 bases between them.